The clone carrying this T cell receptor (beta chain) was recorded a few times. The source of the sample is a study of blood T cell repertoires in COVID-19. Background on the study: Material from acute and convalescent COVID-19 was sourced from the United States, Italy and Spain. T cells, B-cell-depleted T cells, or PBMCs provided the cDNA or gDNA that served as material.

Unmatched junction bases numbered 8, after V lost 0 bases and J lost 4 bases. The germline V gene has CDR1 LGHDT and CDR2 YNNKEL (reference sequence). The CDR3 is 16 amino acids. Participant reports of clinical history set cohort assignment. Symptom resolution, clearance, or two negative PCRs marked donors in Cohort 3 as recovered. The table came from immunoSEQ multiplex PCR; TCRdb's copy has only in-frame clones and leaves some out. In the table there are some 510,000 clones, roughly 90% of which are singletons. The chain couples TRBV3-1 (or the pseudogene TRBV3-2) to TRBJ1-2; the match to TRBD1 covers 7 bases. The sample was PBMCs or T cells enriched from blood (not recorded which). This receptor was obtained from a woman aged 35 to 49 who had recovered from COVID-19. CDR3 sequence (DNA): TGTGCCAGCAGCCAAGATCGGAGGGGGCGCGGCTATGGCTACACCTTC. Protein: CASSQDRRGRGYGYTF.